The 27 T cell receptor beta chains listed next were all sequenced from one sample in a study of blood T cells in healthy people across ages. Primed by a sample-barcoded 5' primer and a J-beta primer mix, a second PCR proceeded for 7 to 11 cycles. Each CDR3 protein is one row after TCRdb ran MiXCR on the 5' RACE reads. The sample carries approximately 770,000 distinct CDR3 sequences, 58% recorded once. The sequenced sample consisted of blood. These receptors all stem from a man younger than 45 in good health.

The gene calls are TRBV27 and TRBJ2-7, with 9 bases fitting TRBD2. The CDR3 totals 15 residues. Germline CDR1 is MNHEY and CDR2 is SMNVEV (reference sequence). V dropped 2 bases and J dropped 5; count of bases not matched to a gene: 7. Written as DNA, the CDR3 is TGTGCCAGCAGTTTACCTGGGGAGCGGGGGGACGAGCAGTACTTC. Translated: CASSLPGERGDEQYF.

This chain uses TRBV28 with TRBJ2-4, with D unclear. With the DNA end fitting TRBJ2-7 better, the J assignment may be wrong. Per the germline V gene, CDR1 is MDHEN and CDR2 is SYDVKM. The CDR3 is 13 amino acids. CDR3 amino acids: CASTGAVIHEQYF. The CDR3 DNA is TGTGCCAGCACGGGCGCGGTCATCCACGAGCAGTACTTC.

The chain combines TRBV7-2 with TRBJ2-5, with D possibly being TRBD1 or TRBD2 (5 bases each). The CDR3 spans 15 residues. Germline-derived CDR1 and CDR2 are SGHTA and FQGNSA. The V gene lost 2 bases and the J gene lost 1 base, with 11 bases spanning the gap. The CDR3 bases are TGTGCCAGCAGCTTACAGAGAGGGGCCCAAGAGACCCAGTACTTC. Protein: CASSLQRGAQETQYF.

The V and J genes are TRBV2 and TRBJ2-1; 10 bases match TRBD2. Germline V gene sequence: CDR1 SNHLY, CDR2 FYNNEI. This CDR3 is 14 amino acids long. Trimming removed 4 bases from V and 7 bases from J; junction bases left unmatched: 4. The CDR3 bases are TGTGCCAGCAGTGCGCTAGCGGGGGCAAATGAGCAGTTCTTC. Translating gives CASSALAGANEQFF.

The genes are TRBV20-1 and TRBJ2-5; 8 bases match TRBD2. The V and J ends lost 4 bases and 2 bases, in that order; junction bases with no gene match: 0. The CDR3 covers 12 residues. The germline gives CDR1 DFQATT, CDR2 SNEGSKA (reference sequence). CDR3 DNA sequence: TGCAGTGCTAAGCGGGGGCAAGAGACCCAGTACTTC. It codes for CSAKRGQETQYF.

This clonotype appeared a single time. CDR3 DNA: TGTGCCATCTCTGGGGCCAACGTCCTGACTTTC. This codes for CAISGANVLTF. This chain uses TRBV10-3 with TRBJ2-6; D unresolved. Deletions cut 8 bases from V and 1 base from J, with 0 bases between. The germline gives CDR1 ENHRY, CDR2 SYGVKD. This CDR3 has 11 residues.

A few counts support this clonotype. This chain connects TRBV7-9 to TRBJ2-3; D is unresolved. Germline V CDR1 and CDR2: SEHNR, FQNEAQ (reference sequence). The CDR3 contains 14 residues. V lost 5 bases and J lost 3, with 12 bases in between. The CDR3, as DNA: TGTGCCAGCAGCGCAATGGATGGGACAGATACGCAGTATTTT. Protein: CASSAMDGTDTQYF.

CDR3 sequence (DNA): TGTGCCAGCCCAGGGGGGGAATCTGGTGGCACTGAAGCTTTCTTT. Translating gives CASPGGESGGTEAFF. The rearrangement uses TRBV28 and TRBJ1-1, with TRBD1 matching 7 bases. CDR3 length: 15 residues. Germline assignment: CDR1 MDHEN and CDR2 SYDVKM. V gave up 8 bases and J gave up 4 bases; unmatched junction bases: 13.

This chain connects TRBV6-2 or TRBV6-3 to TRBJ2-7; D perhaps matches TRBD1 (6 bases). This CDR3 is built from 14 residues. Germline CDR1 and CDR2: MNHEY and SVGEGT. With 6 bases removed from V and 3 bases from J, the gap between germline ends came to 15 bases. As DNA, the CDR3 is TGTGCCAGCAGGCCCCGGGACACTCTCTACGAGCAGTACTTC. This codes for CASRPRDTLYEQYF.

The chain carries TRBV12-3 or TRBV12-4 and TRBJ2-1; D might be TRBD1 or TRBD2, each matching 6 bases. The CDR3 runs 13 residues. V gave up 2 bases and J gave up 8 bases, with 10 bases separating them. The CDR3 DNA reads as TGTGCCAGCAGTTTATCGGGGGCGGATGAGCAGTTCTTC. Translated, it gives CASSLSGADEQFF.

This clonotype has more than one count but fewer than ten. The genes are TRBV29-1 and TRBJ2-1, with TRBD2 identical over 15 bases. The J call may be in error: the DNA end matches TRBJ2-7 better. CDR3 length: 19 amino acids. Germline CDR1 is SQVTM and CDR2 is ANQGSEA. The CDR3 region has the DNA TGCAGCCAAACCGACCCCGGGACTAGCGGGAGGCCCCAGGGGTACGAGCAGTACTTC. As protein: CSQTDPGTSGRPQGYEQYF.

This clonotype was recorded a few times. The chain couples TRBV20-1 to TRBJ2-4; 7 bases map to TRBD2. Near its end, the DNA agrees better with TRBJ2-7, so the J call may be wrong. CDR1 DFQATT and CDR2 SNEGSKA come from the germline V gene (reference sequence). This CDR3 spans 12 amino acids. CDR3 loop: CSASTSWSEQYF. CDR3 DNA sequence: TGCAGTGCTTCGACTAGCTGGTCCGAGCAGTACTTC.

This clonotype showed up just a few times. This sequence joins TRBV29-1 and TRBJ1-2; 7 nucleotides match TRBD1. Germline CDR1 and CDR2: SQVTM and ANQGSEA. Losses at the gene ends were 4 bases for V and 8 bases for J; bases not matched to a gene: 13. CDR3 length: 14 amino acids. This chain's CDR3 is CSVAETTGLAGYTF. CDR3 nucleotide sequence: TGCAGCGTTGCGGAAACGACAGGGTTGGCGGGCTACACCTTC.

The chain carries TRBV6-2 or TRBV6-3 and TRBJ2-6; D perhaps matches TRBD1 (5 bases). Per germline, CDR1 MNHEY and CDR2 SVGEGT. The CDR3 contains 15 residues. The V end lost 5 bases, the J end lost 3 bases, and 11 bases lay between the germline ends. CDR3 loop: CASSARAHGANVLTF. CDR3 nucleotide sequence: TGTGCCAGCAGTGCCAGGGCGCATGGGGCCAACGTCCTGACTTTC.

V usage is TRBV30 and J usage is TRBJ1-5; D ambiguous. This CDR3 spans 13 amino acids. Germline V gene data show CDR1 as GTSNPN and CDR2 as SVGIG (reference sequence). V lost 1 base to trimming and J lost 1 base, with 5 bases between them. This CDR3 is CAWSASSNQPQHF. CDR3 in DNA: TGTGCCTGGAGTGCGTCGAGCAATCAGCCCCAGCATTTT.

This chain uses TRBV5-1 with TRBJ2-3; 7 positions agree with TRBD2. Trimming cost V 6 bases and J 1 base; bases outside gene matches: 14. This CDR3 has 17 amino acids. Germline CDR1 reads SGHRS; CDR2 reads YFSETQ. This CDR3 reads CASTNGGVPRRTDTQYF. The CDR3 DNA reads as TGCGCCAGCACCAATGGGGGGGTCCCTCGTCGCACAGATACGCAGTATTTT.

The rearrangement uses TRBV20-1 and TRBJ2-1; 14 bases map to TRBD2. Germline loops: CDR1 DFQATT, CDR2 SNEGSKA (reference sequence). The CDR3 runs to 15 residues. Unmatched junction bases numbered 5, after V lost 6 bases and J lost 4 bases. The CDR3 DNA is TGCAGTGCCCTTGGGACTAGCGGGGGATACAATGAGCAGTTCTTC. Encoded protein: CSALGTSGGYNEQFF.

The chain joins TRBV28 to TRBJ2-7; no clear D gene. In germline, CDR1 is MDHEN, CDR2 SYDVKM. Trimming left V 6 bases short and J 0 bases short, with 9 bases between. The CDR3 has 13 residues. The CDR3 protein is CASSPQASYEQYF. CDR3 nucleotides: TGTGCCAGCAGCCCCCAAGCCTCCTACGAGCAGTACTTC.

The chain recombines TRBV3-1 with TRBJ1-2; TRBD1 is a possible D gene (5 bases). In germline, CDR1 is LGHDT, CDR2 YNNKEL (reference sequence). The CDR3 covers 13 residues. Trimming took off 5 bases at V and 7 bases at J, with 14 bases between the two ends. CDR3 nucleotides: TGTGCCAGCAGCACGACAACCAGGGTTGGCTACACCTTC. Translating gives CASSTTTRVGYTF.

Points on this clonotype: A read error may account for a junction end that differs from germline. The chain carries TRBV28 and TRBJ2-7; a weak D match, TRBD2 (5 bases). CDR1 is MDHEN, CDR2 SYDVKM, per germline. CDR3 length equals 16 residues. The DNA for the CDR3 is TGTGCCAGCAGCTTAAGTTTAGAGCCTGTGAGGGCCGAGGAGTACTTC. This translates into CASSLSLEPVRAEEYF.

V gene TRBV6-2 or TRBV6-3 combines with J gene TRBJ2-1; D gene ambiguous. From germline, CDR1 is MNHEY and CDR2 SVGEGT. Trimming removed 4 bases from V and 9 bases from J, with 16 bases in between. The CDR3 extends over 14 amino acids. The CDR3 DNA is TGTGCCAGCAGTTTAACCCTTTCGGGCGGTGAGCAGTTCTTC. It specifies CASSLTLSGGEQFF.

The CDR3 loop reads CASSLGIQGAIQYGYTF. DNA for the CDR3: TGTGCCAGCAGCTTGGGGATACAGGGGGCGATTCAGTATGGCTACACCTTC. The chain has TRBV7-2 and TRBJ1-2, with TRBD1 matching 9 bases. CDR3 size: 17 residues. CDR1 SGHTA and CDR2 FQGNSA come from the germline V gene. The J segment lost 5 bases and the V segment lost 3 bases, leaving 13 bases of the junction unmatched.

This clonotype was observed at least ten times. The rearrangement uses TRBV20-1 and TRBJ2-1; D is perhaps TRBD1 (5 bases). This CDR3 spans 12 amino acids. Germline values: CDR1 DFQATT, CDR2 SNEGSKA (reference sequence). CDR3 sequence (DNA): TGCAGCCGACAGAATGAGTACAATGAGCAGTTCTTC. Residues: CSRQNEYNEQFF.

This clonotype was detected only a few times. This chain uses TRBV20-1 with TRBJ2-4; the D gene is possibly TRBD1 (6 bases). Germline V gives CDR1 DFQATT, CDR2 SNEGSKA (reference sequence). Between the trimmed V and J ends, which lost 4 bases and 6 bases, there was a span of 16 bases. The CDR3 totals 14 residues. In DNA form, the CDR3 reads TGCAGTGCTATTCTTCCGCAAGGGGGAAACATTCAGTACTTC. Its protein is CSAILPQGGNIQYF.

The gene calls are TRBV2 and TRBJ1-2; D perhaps matches TRBD1 (6 bases). CDR3 length equals 13 residues. CDR1 and CDR2 (germline): SNHLY, FYNNEI. V was trimmed by 4 bases and J by 4 bases, leaving 10 bases between them. The CDR3 loop reads CASSVLDSYGYTF. CDR3 DNA sequence: TGTGCCAGCAGTGTATTGGACAGCTATGGCTACACCTTC.

The rearrangement links TRBV27 to TRBJ2-1; no definite D call. Germline lookup yields CDR1 MNHEY and CDR2 SMNVEV (reference sequence). The V end was cut by 0 bases, the J end by 0 bases, with 9 bases between. The CDR3 totals 16 residues. The CDR3 DNA reads as TGTGCCAGCAGTTTATCGGCCCTTCACTCCTACAATGAGCAGTTCTTC. Protein: CASSLSALHSYNEQFF.

The V and J genes are TRBV5-1 and TRBJ2-7, with D hard to call. Trimming removed 5 bases from V and 0 bases from J, with 15 bases in between. The CDR3 length is 15 residues. Germline assignment: CDR1 SGHRS and CDR2 YFSETQ. The CDR3 protein is CASSSRGINSYEQYF. The DNA of the CDR3 is TGCGCCAGCAGTTCGAGAGGAATAAACTCCTACGAGCAGTACTTC.